In its sample, the clone carrying this T cell receptor (beta chain) was seen many times. The antigen remains unidentified. The V and J ends lost 5 bases and 6 bases, in that order; junction bases with no gene match: 12. This CDR3 spans 16 amino acids. The germline gives CDR1 SGHTA, CDR2 FQGNSA. The data derive from a study of T cell repertoires in cytomegalovirus infection. Broader study findings: Dominating the ex vivo response were HLA-C-restricted CMV-specific TCR beta clonotypes.

Via MiXCR, TCRdb re-called the reads, giving one row per CDR3 protein. Here the sample spans 250,000 or so distinct CDR3 sequences, less than 9.5% being singletons. The sample comprised PBMCs. V and J are TRBV7-2 and TRBJ2-3, with TRBD2 identical over 9 bases. The clonotype originates from a human donor in good health (CMV status not recorded). Some clones in this sample may be carry-over from other donors' samples. In DNA, the CDR3 is TGTGCCAGCAGCGCCAGCGTGGCGGGGGGGCTGGATACGCAGTATTTT. Amino acid sequence: CASSASVAGGLDTQYF.